The 14 T cell receptor beta chains listed next were all sequenced from one sample in a study of cytomegalovirus exposure and HLA in healthy donors. Amplification used 60 Vbeta primers and 13 Jbeta primers. Data came from immunoSEQ multiplex PCR; TCRdb stores just in-frame clones and leaves some out. This table holds roughly 190,000 clones, about four fifths found once. Specimen: PBMCs. The receptors were gathered from a woman aged 18 to 35 in good health and CMV-seronegative.

V gene TRBV30 combines with J gene TRBJ2-7; TRBD1 matches 9 bases. Germline trimming cut 3 bases from V and 5 bases from J; bases unmatched to any gene: 11. The CDR3 runs 15 residues. The germline CDR1 and CDR2 sequences are GTSNPN and SVGIG (reference sequence). The CDR3 nucleotides are TGTGCCTGGAGCCCTTGGGGACAGGGTTCCCACGAGCAGTACGTC. This gives the protein CAWSPWGQGSHEQYV.

V gene TRBV11-3 combines with J gene TRBJ2-2, with 7 bases lining up with TRBD1. The CDR3 has 16 residues. V gave up 6 bases and J gave up 1 base; unmatched junction bases: 8. CDR1 is SGHNT, CDR2 YENEEA, per germline. For the CDR3, the DNA is TGTGCCAGCAGGACGTTAACAGGGGAGAACACCGGGGAGCTGTTTTTT. This translates into CASRTLTGENTGELFF.

The genes are TRBV2 and TRBJ1-5; D uncertain. The CDR3 is 15 residues long. Germline-derived CDR1 and CDR2 are SNHLY and FYNNEI. Deletions cut 6 bases from V and 0 bases from J, with 12 bases between. The CDR3 DNA is TGTGCCAGCAGAAACAGTGTTGATAGCAATCAGCCCCAGCATTTT. It encodes CASRNSVDSNQPQHF. Complete variable domain (other parts from reference TRBV2 and TRBJ1-5): EPEVTQTPSHQVTQMGQEVILRCVPISNHLYFYWYRQILGQKVEFLVSFYNNEISEKSEIFDDQFSVERPDGSNFTLKIRSTKLEDSAMYFCASRNSVDSNQPQHFGDGTRLSIL.

The chain recombines TRBV18 with TRBJ2-7, with D unclear. Germline CDR1 reads KGHSH; CDR2 reads LQKENI. V was cut by 5 bases and J by 0 bases, with 8 bases left in between. The CDR3 runs 13 residues. Here the CDR3 DNA reads TGTGCCAGCTCATATGTCAGCTCCTACGAGCAGTACTTC. This sequence encodes CASSYVSSYEQYF.

The chain employs TRBV2 and TRBJ1-4; 8 bases fit TRBD1. With V trimmed by 2 bases and J by 3 bases, 8 bases remained unmatched. Germline assignment: CDR1 SNHLY and CDR2 FYNNEI. The CDR3 has 17 amino acids. The CDR3: CASSESSRGPSNEKLFF. The DNA of the CDR3 is TGTGCCAGCAGTGAATCCTCCAGGGGGCCCTCTAATGAAAAACTGTTTTTT.

This chain joins TRBV5-8 and TRBJ2-1, with D possibly TRBD1 on 6 matching bases. Trimming shortened V by 2 bases and J by 8 bases, and 23 bases separated the two germline ends. The germline gives CDR1 SGHTS, CDR2 YDEGEE. This CDR3 is built from 17 residues. CDR3 bases: TGTGCCAGCAGCTTAGATCCGGAGACAGGCATAGCCTATGAGCAGTTCTTC. This translates into CASSLDPETGIAYEQFF.

V gene TRBV6-5 combines with J gene TRBJ1-2; D might be TRBD1 (5 bases). CDR1 MNHEY and CDR2 SVGAGI come from the germline V gene. This CDR3 region has 15 residues. Between the trimmed V and J ends, which lost 4 bases and 7 bases, there was a span of 19 bases. The CDR3 region is CASSFFMGGLAGYTF. The DNA of the CDR3 is TGTGCCAGCAGTTTCTTTATGGGGGGTCTGGCTGGCTACACCTTC.

This chain connects TRBV10-1 to TRBJ2-2; D might be TRBD2 (5 bases). There are 14 residues in the CDR3. The V gene lost 6 bases and the J gene lost 1 base, with 9 bases spanning the gap. Germline V CDR1 and CDR2: WNHNN, SYGVQD (reference sequence). In DNA, the CDR3 is TGCGCCAGCAGCCCGAGCGGGAACACCGGGGAGCTGTTTTTT. This codes for CASSPSGNTGELFF.

Here the CDR3 reads CASSDPGGQGTYEQYF. The CDR3 nucleotides are TGTGCCAGTAGTGATCCAGGGGGACAGGGGACCTACGAGCAGTACTTC. This chain links TRBV19 with TRBJ2-5, with TRBD1 matching 10 bases. TRBJ2-7 explains the end of the DNA better; the J call may be wrong. Germline CDR1 and CDR2: LNHDA and SQIVND (reference sequence). CDR3 length: 16 residues.

This clone was counted a single time. This chain links TRBV25-1 with TRBJ1-1; 9 bases align to TRBD1. Germline V lookup: CDR1 MGHDK, CDR2 SYGVNS. V shed 5 bases, J shed 5 bases, and the junction held 12 bases outside the gene matches. The CDR3 is 16 residues long. The CDR3 DNA reads as TGTGCCAGCAGTTGGAGTAACAGGGGGCGAAGGACTGAAGCTTTCTTT. Its translation is CASSWSNRGRRTEAFF.

The chain links TRBV4-3 to TRBJ2-3; D remains unclear. Deletions cut 1 base from V and 2 bases from J, with 10 bases between. CDR3 length equals 15 residues. Looked up from germline, CDR1 is LGHNA and CDR2 is YSLEER. CDR3 amino acids: CASSQGTGFTDTQYF. The DNA of the CDR3 is TGCGCCAGCAGCCAAGGCACGGGTTTCACAGATACGCAGTATTTT.

This rearrangement joins TRBV30 to TRBJ2-7, with D perhaps TRBD1 (5 bases). In germline, CDR1 is GTSNPN, CDR2 SVGIG (reference sequence). V was pared by 2 bases and J by 3 bases, with 5 bases between. The CDR3 covers 11 residues. CDR3 bases: TGTGCCTGGAGTCAGGGCTACGAGCAGTACGTC. This codes for CAWSQGYEQYV.

The gene calls are TRBV7-2 and TRBJ2-6; D is unresolved. Germline values: CDR1 SGHTA, CDR2 FQGNSA. Trimming took off 1 base at V and 0 bases at J, with 4 bases between the two ends. CDR3 length: 15 residues. The CDR3 spells CASSLGVSGANVLTF. The CDR3 bases are TGTGCCAGCAGCTTAGGAGTCTCTGGGGCCAACGTCCTGACTTTC.

V gene TRBV4-2 combines with J gene TRBJ2-7, with 7 bases fitting TRBD1. J was trimmed by 7 bases and V by 3 bases; bases with no gene match: 12. There are 15 residues in the CDR3. Per the germline V gene, CDR1 is LGHNA and CDR2 is YNFKEQ. This chain's CDR3 is CASSQEILTGVEQYF. In DNA form, the CDR3 reads TGTGCCAGCAGCCAGGAAATTCTCACAGGGGTAGAGCAGTACTTC.